Listed below are T cell receptor beta chains from one sample, sequenced in a study of molecular identifiers for immune sequencing clone quantification. Using its own MiXCR run on the PCR reads, TCRdb lists one record per CDR3 protein. The sample shows about 100,000 distinct CDR3 sequences, roughly a third of them seen only once. The material sequenced was naive CD8+ T cells from blood, with Jurkat cell RNA spiked in. These receptors all stem from a human donor in good health. Some libraries in this study had Jurkat cell RNA spiked in. The CDR3 runs from the conserved cysteine through the conserved F or W. D genes are given only for firm matches. The size field is filled for only some rows; it gives once, few, many or a size class.

v_gene	j_gene	d_gene	abundance	CDR3aa	CDR3nt
TRBV3-1	TRBJ1-1	-	many	CASSQAISNTEAFF	TGTGCCAGCAGCCAAGCTATATCGAACACTGAAGCTTTCTTT
TRBV28	TRBJ2-2	TRBD2	-	CASISWTSPWELFF	TGTGCCAGCATCTCGTGGACTAGTCCTTGGGAGCTGTTTTTT
TRBV7-9	TRBJ1-1	-	many	CASSAPFPAAFF	TGTGCCAGCAGCGCGCCCTTCCCAGCGGCTTTCTTT
TRBV19	TRBJ1-1	-	-	CASSILGMNTEAFF	TGTGCCAGTAGTATTTTGGGGATGAACACTGAAGCTTTCTTT
TRBV7-9	TRBJ1-1	-	-	CASSLVRGVTEAFF	TGTGCCAGCAGCTTAGTCCGGGGGGTCACTGAAGCTTTCTTT
TRBV7-6	TRBJ2-3	-	-	CASSLGVRTSTDTQYF	TGTGCCAGCAGCTTAGGAGTGCGGACGAGCACAGATACGCAGTATTTT
TRBV15	TRBJ1-5	TRBD1	few	CATSRDRVNSNQPQHF	TGTGCCACCAGCCGCGACAGGGTAAATAGCAATCAGCCCCAGCATTTT
TRBV20-1	TRBJ2-1	TRBD2	-	CSAPAGESGNEQFF	TGCAGTGCTCCAGCGGGAGAGTCAGGCAATGAGCAGTTCTTC
TRBV20-1	TRBJ2-7	TRBD1	few	CSAGTGGSYEQYF	TGCAGTGCCGGGACAGGGGGCTCTTACGAGCAGTACTTC
TRBV5-1	TRBJ2-1	TRBD2	many	CASSWSRTSRNNEQFF	TGCGCCAGCAGCTGGTCCAGGACTAGCAGAAACAATGAGCAGTTCTTC
TRBV5-5	TRBJ1-5	TRBD1	-	CASSLVGGSPKPQHF	TGTGCCAGCAGCTTGGTAGGGGGCAGTCCTAAGCCCCAGCATTTT
TRBV2	TRBJ2-3	-	-	CASSPQPSSTDTQYF	TGTGCCAGCAGCCCTCAACCCTCCTCCACAGATACGCAGTATTTT
TRBV19	TRBJ2-7	-	-	CASSIGSTSYEQYF	TGTGCCAGTAGTATCGGCAGTACCTCCTACGAGCAGTACTTC
TRBV12-3/TRBV12-4	TRBJ2-3	TRBD1	few	CASQGGTDTQYF	TGTGCCAGTCAGGGGGGCACAGATACGCAGTATTTT
TRBV5-4	TRBJ2-1	TRBD2	few	CATSALTPRTSGTVNEQFF	TGTGCCACCTCAGCTTTGACCCCTCGGACTAGCGGGACTGTCAATGAGCAGTTCTTC